The 27 T cell receptor beta chains reported below all come from one sample, sequenced in a study of cytomegalovirus exposure and HLA in healthy donors. PCR primers comprised 60 Vbeta and 13 Jbeta primers. Clones were sequenced by immunoSEQ multiplex PCR, and TCRdb holds only the in-frame ones, with some missing. The data hold approximately 130,000 clones, with over 70% observed a single time. Sequenced input: PBMCs. The receptors were sampled from a woman aged 40 to 50 in good health and CMV-seronegative.

The rearrangement joins TRBV5-1 to TRBJ2-7; TRBD2 aligns across 10 bases. J was trimmed by 3 bases and V by 4 bases; bases with no gene match: 7. Per germline, CDR1 SGHRS and CDR2 YFSETQ. This CDR3 region has 15 residues. The CDR3 region is CASSHSGGSVYEQYF. In DNA form, the CDR3 reads TGCGCCAGCAGCCATAGCGGGGGGTCCGTCTACGAGCAGTACTTC.

The chain is built from TRBV5-5 and TRBJ2-3; D possibly corresponds to TRBD2 (5 bases). The germline CDR1 and CDR2 sequences are SGHKS and YYEKEE (reference sequence). V lost 5 bases, J lost 2 bases, and 6 bases lay in between. This CDR3 region has 12 residues. The CDR3 sequence is CASRGDTDTQYF. CDR3 DNA sequence: TGTGCCAGCAGGGGAGACACAGATACGCAGTATTTT.

The rearrangement links TRBV6-5 to TRBJ2-7; TRBD2 is a possible D gene (6 bases). From germline, CDR1 is MNHEY and CDR2 SVGAGI. This CDR3 has 12 amino acids. The germline V and J ends were trimmed by 8 bases and 4 bases, with 12 bases remaining between them. The CDR3 bases are TGTGCCAGCTTCGGGACTTCTTACGAGCAGTACTTC. Protein sequence: CASFGTSYEQYF.

A single count supports this clone. The chain joins TRBV28 to TRBJ2-5; D unclear. V gave up 6 bases and J gave up 0 bases, with 17 bases separating them. In germline, CDR1 is MDHEN, CDR2 SYDVKM. CDR3 length: 16 residues. CDR3 sequence reads: CASSSQQTPYQETQYF. In nucleotides, the CDR3 is TGTGCCAGCAGCTCCCAACAGACCCCGTACCAAGAGACCCAGTACTTC. The full variable domain, in which reference TRBV28 and TRBJ2-5 provide the parts outside the CDR3, is DVKVTQSSRYLVKRTGEKVFLECVQDMDHENMFWYRQDPGLGLRLIYFSYDVKMKEKGDIPEGYSVSREKKERFSLILESASTNQTSMYLCASSSQQTPYQETQYFGPGTRLLVL.

Here the CDR3 reads CASSLGLADYNEQFF. The CDR3, as DNA: TGTGCCAGCAGCCTCGGACTAGCTGACTACAATGAGCAGTTCTTC. The V gene is TRBV7-9, the J gene TRBJ2-1; 8 nucleotides match TRBD2. J gave up 3 bases and V 5 bases, and 6 bases lay outside the gene matches. Per the germline V gene, CDR1 is SEHNR and CDR2 is FQNEAQ (reference sequence). The CDR3 sequence is 15 residues long. Complete variable domain (other parts from reference TRBV7-9 and TRBJ2-1): DTGVSQNPRHKITKRGQNVTFRCDPISEHNRLYWYRQTLGQGPEFLTYFQNEAQLEKSRLLSDRFSAERPKGSFSTLEIQRTEQGDSAMYLCASSLGLADYNEQFFGPGTRLTVL.

The rearrangement links TRBV2 to TRBJ2-3; D is unclear. The CDR3 sequence is 14 residues long. V lost 4 bases to trimming and J lost 2 bases, with 10 bases between them. CDR1 and CDR2 from the germline V gene are SNHLY and FYNNEI. In nucleotides, the CDR3 is TGTGCCAGCAGTGCGGGTGTGAACACAGATACGCAGTATTTT. Its translation is CASSAGVNTDTQYF.

The chain is built from TRBV5-5 and TRBJ1-3; possibly TRBD1 for D (6 bases). The ends were cut back, 0 bases at V and 8 bases at J, with 12 bases in the middle. The CDR3 is 14 residues long. CDR1 is SGHKS and CDR2 is YYEKEE in the germline V gene (reference sequence). The CDR3 protein is CASSLEQGRDTIYF. The CDR3 DNA reads TGTGCCAGCAGCTTGGAGCAGGGGAGGGACACCATATATTTT.

DNA of the CDR3: TGTGCCTGGAGAAGGGGAAGCCCCGCCGGGGAGCTGTTTTTT. Translated, it gives CAWRRGSPAGELFF. The rearrangement joins TRBV30 to TRBJ2-2, with D tentatively TRBD1 (5 bases). V lost 3 bases, J lost 6 bases, and 14 bases lay in between. This CDR3 has 14 residues. Germline-derived CDR1 and CDR2 are GTSNPN and SVGIG (reference sequence).

The V gene is TRBV15, the J gene TRBJ1-1, with 9 bases matching TRBD1. V dropped 2 bases and J dropped 2; count of bases not matched to a gene: 3. This CDR3 region has 15 residues. Germline V gene sequence: CDR1 LNHNV, CDR2 YYDKDF (reference sequence). Here the CDR3 reads CATSRPTGGNTEAFF. In nucleotides, the CDR3 is TGTGCCACCAGCAGACCCACAGGGGGCAACACTGAAGCTTTCTTT.

V and J are TRBV13 and TRBJ1-2; maybe TRBD1 (5 bases). The germline V gene has CDR1 PRHDT and CDR2 FYEKMQ (reference sequence). The V end was cut by 3 bases, the J end by 2 bases, with 7 bases between. The CDR3 extends over 13 amino acids. CDR3 nucleotides: TGTGCCAGCAGCTTTTCAGGGAACTATGGCTACACCTTC. Encoded protein: CASSFSGNYGYTF.

The rearrangement joins TRBV2 to TRBJ1-5; 7 bases align to TRBD1. J was trimmed by 3 bases and V by 4 bases; bases with no gene match: 3. The CDR3 covers 14 residues. CDR1 and CDR2 (germline): SNHLY, FYNNEI. CDR3 in DNA: TGTGCCAGCAGTGGAGGACAGGACAATCAGCCCCAGCATTTT. This encodes CASSGGQDNQPQHF.

V usage is TRBV9 and J usage is TRBJ2-3; D is perhaps TRBD2 (7 bases). This CDR3 contains 15 residues. V was pared by 4 bases and J by 3 bases, with 15 bases between. Per the germline V gene, CDR1 is SGDLS and CDR2 is YYNGEE. The DNA of the CDR3 is TGTGCCAGCAGCCCTAGGGGGGGTGGAACAGATACGCAGTATTTT. It codes for CASSPRGGGTDTQYF.

V and J are TRBV5-6 and TRBJ1-1; TRBD1 matches at 10 bases. Trimming took 0 bases from V and 3 from J; bases not matched to a gene: 2. CDR3 length equals 15 residues. CDR1 SGHDT and CDR2 YYEEEE come from the germline V gene. In DNA form, the CDR3 reads TGTGCCAGCAGCTTGGCCGGGACAGGGGACACTGAAGCTTTCTTT. This sequence encodes CASSLAGTGDTEAFF. Supplemented by reference TRBV5-6 and TRBJ1-1, the full variable domain reads DAGVTQSPTHLIKTRGQQVTLRCSPKSGHDTVSWYQQALGQGPQFIFQYYEEEERQRGNFPDRFSGHQFPNYSSELNVNALLLGDSALYLCASSLAGTGDTEAFFGQGTRLTVV.

The chain combines TRBV5-1 with TRBJ1-4; TRBD1 is a possible D gene (5 bases). V was shortened by 3 bases and J by 4 bases, with 16 bases between the two germline ends. From germline, CDR1 is SGHRS and CDR2 YFSETQ. The CDR3 loop spans 16 amino acids. CDR3 DNA: TGCGCCAGCAGCTCCTTAGGCAGGGTCGGTAATGAAAAACTGTTTTTT. Encoded protein: CASSSLGRVGNEKLFF.

V and J are TRBV11-2 and TRBJ2-7; a possible D gene is TRBD2 (5 bases). Germline CDR1 reads SGHAT; CDR2 reads FQNNGV. The CDR3 loop spans 13 amino acids. Trimming shortened V by 2 bases and J by 3 bases, and 8 bases separated the two germline ends. The CDR3 spells CASSLQRDYEQYF. Written as DNA, the CDR3 is TGTGCCAGCAGCTTACAGAGGGACTACGAGCAGTACTTC.

The V call is TRBV14, the J call TRBJ2-3; 16 nucleotides agree with TRBD2. Germline V lookup: CDR1 SGHDN, CDR2 FVKESK. Germline trimming cut 4 bases from V and 4 bases from J; bases unmatched to any gene: 8. The CDR3 is 18 amino acids. The CDR3 nucleotides are TGTGCCAGCAGCCCTGATACGGGACTAGCGGGAGGGGCAGATACGCAGTATTTT. As protein: CASSPDTGLAGGADTQYF.

The rearrangement joins TRBV6-5 to TRBJ2-5; a possible D gene is TRBD1 (5 bases). Judging by the DNA end, TRBJ2-7 fits better; the J call may be wrong. This CDR3 has 14 residues. Germline V gives CDR1 MNHEY, CDR2 SVGAGI. CDR3 sequence (DNA): TGTGCCAGCAGTACCCTCAAGGGGTCCTACGAGCAGTACTTC. Amino acids: CASSTLKGSYEQYF.

This clone showed up just a few times. This CDR3 is CSVGDREAFF. The CDR3 DNA sequence: TGCAGCGTTGGGGACAGGGAAGCTTTCTTT. This sequence joins TRBV29-1 and TRBJ1-1; 8 bases line up with TRBD1. The CDR3 loop spans 10 amino acids. Losses at the gene ends were 4 bases for V and 8 bases for J; bases not matched to a gene: 0. Germline assignment: CDR1 SQVTM and CDR2 ANQGSEA.

The gene calls are TRBV6-4 and TRBJ2-7; TRBD2 agrees at 13 bases. Losses at the gene ends were 0 bases for V and 2 bases for J; bases not matched to a gene: 7. Germline CDR1 and CDR2: MRHNA and SNTAGT. The CDR3 is made up of 18 amino acids. Written as DNA, the CDR3 is TGTGCCAGCAGTGACTCGAAGGGACTAGCGGGGTGCACCTACGAGCAGTACTTC. Protein: CASSDSKGLAGCTYEQYF.

The genes are TRBV27 and TRBJ2-7; 8 bases fit TRBD1. Germline trimming cut 6 bases from V and 5 bases from J; bases unmatched to any gene: 6. Germline V gene sequence: CDR1 MNHEY, CDR2 SMNVEV (reference sequence). This CDR3 has 13 residues. CDR3 DNA sequence: TGTGCCAGCAGCGCACAGGGGGTTGACGAGCAGTACTTC. It specifies CASSAQGVDEQYF.

The gene calls are TRBV28 and TRBJ1-1; D remains unclear. CDR1 and CDR2 from the germline V gene are MDHEN and SYDVKM. V lost 5 bases and J lost 3, with 4 bases in between. CDR3 length: 11 amino acids. The CDR3 spells CASSADTEAFF. CDR3 coding DNA: TGTGCCAGCAGTGCAGACACTGAAGCTTTCTTT.

This clone was seen once. CDR3 sequence (DNA): TGTGCCAGCAGCCAAGAGCCGGGACAGAACTATGGCTACACCTTC. The encoded protein is CASSQEPGQNYGYTF. The rearrangement uses TRBV16 and TRBJ1-2, with 7 bases matching TRBD1. Germline V gene data show CDR1 as KGHSY and CDR2 as FQNENV. There are 15 residues in the CDR3. The J segment lost 2 bases and the V segment lost 2 bases, leaving 5 bases of the junction unmatched.

This clone was recorded only once. V and J are TRBV11-1 and TRBJ2-5; D not certain. The CDR3 totals 14 residues. Trimming removed 5 bases from V and 5 bases from J, with 15 bases in between. Germline V gene data show CDR1 as SGHAT and CDR2 as FQDESV (reference sequence). DNA for the CDR3: TGTGCCAGCAGCGACCGGGTCCCTGGGGAGACCCAGTACTTC. Protein product: CASSDRVPGETQYF.

The chain uses TRBV5-1 and TRBJ2-3, with TRBD2 identical over 8 bases. CDR1 is SGHRS, CDR2 YFSETQ, per germline. V shed 4 bases, J shed 0 bases, and the junction held 4 bases outside the gene matches. The length of the CDR3 is 15 residues. The CDR3 reads CASSISGASTDTQYF. The CDR3 nucleotides read TGCGCCAGCAGCATTAGCGGGGCTAGCACAGATACGCAGTATTTT.

This clone is a singleton in its sample. The J gene is TRBJ2-7, the V gene TRBV29-1; 7 bases are shared with TRBD1. Looked up from germline, CDR1 is SQVTM and CDR2 is ANQGSEA. The CDR3 is made up of 14 amino acids. V lost 6 bases to trimming and J lost 5 bases; unmatched junction nucleotides: 13. CDR3 bases: TGCAGCGTAACCGGGACAGAGGGTCGGGACGAGCAGTACTTC. Amino acid sequence: CSVTGTEGRDEQYF.

In its sample, this clone was seen once. CDR3 DNA sequence: TGTGCCAGCAGCGTAGGGTGGGAGGGAACTCAGCCCCAGCATTTT. Translated: CASSVGWEGTQPQHF. V and J are TRBV9 and TRBJ1-5; D is unresolved. The ends were cut back, 0 bases at V and 6 bases at J, with 13 bases in the middle. The CDR3 runs 15 residues. Germline CDR1 SGDLS, CDR2 YYNGEE. The full variable domain, in which reference TRBV9 and TRBJ1-5 provide the parts outside the CDR3, is DSGVTQTPKHLITATGQRVTLRCSPRSGDLSVYWYQQSLDQGLQFLIQYYNGEERAKGNILERFSAQQFPDLHSELNLSSLELGDSALYFCASSVGWEGTQPQHFGDGTRLSIL.

This chain uses TRBV6-5 with TRBJ2-7; D is undetermined. The ends were cut back, 0 bases at V and 0 bases at J, with 9 bases in the middle. There are 15 residues in the CDR3. Per the germline V gene, CDR1 is MNHEY and CDR2 is SVGAGI. CDR3 sequence: CASSYSYSHSYEQYF. In DNA form, the CDR3 reads TGTGCCAGCAGTTACTCGTACAGTCACTCCTACGAGCAGTACTTC.